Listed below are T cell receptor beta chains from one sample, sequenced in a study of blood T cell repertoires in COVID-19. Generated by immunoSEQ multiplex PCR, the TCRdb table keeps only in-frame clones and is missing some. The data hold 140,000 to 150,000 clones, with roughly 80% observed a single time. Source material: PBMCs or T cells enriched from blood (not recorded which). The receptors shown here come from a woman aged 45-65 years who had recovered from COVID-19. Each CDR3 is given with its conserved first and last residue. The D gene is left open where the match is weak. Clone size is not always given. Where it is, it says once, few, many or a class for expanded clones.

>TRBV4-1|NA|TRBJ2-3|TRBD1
CASSQDDRGSTDTQYF
TGCGCCAGCAGCCAAGACGACAGGGGAAGCACAGATACGCAGTATTTT
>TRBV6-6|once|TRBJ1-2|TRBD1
CASRAGQGTNYGYTF
TGTGCCAGCAGGGCGGGACAGGGAACTAACTATGGCTACACCTTC
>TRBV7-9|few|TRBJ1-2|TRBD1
CASKFGGQGYGYTF
TGTGCCAGCAAATTCGGAGGACAGGGATATGGCTACACCTTC
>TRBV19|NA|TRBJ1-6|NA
CASSIVRESPLHF
TGTGCCAGTAGTATAGTAAGGGAGTCACCCCTCCACTTT
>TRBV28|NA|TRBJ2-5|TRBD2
CASSFTGTIQETQYF
TGTGCCAGCAGTTTCACCGGGACTATCCAAGAGACCCAGTACTTC
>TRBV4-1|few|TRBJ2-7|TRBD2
CASSRQDLTSGAYEQYF
TGCGCCAGCAGCCGCCAAGATCTTACTAGCGGGGCATACGAGCAGTACTTC
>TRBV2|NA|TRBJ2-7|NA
CASSGPGQRGSEQYF
TGTGCCAGCAGTGGACCGGGACAGCGGGGGTCCGAGCAGTACTTC
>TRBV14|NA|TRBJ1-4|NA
CASSQDPGQAGGKLFF
TGTGCCAGCAGCCAAGACCCCGGGCAGGCGGGCGGAAAACTGTTTTTT
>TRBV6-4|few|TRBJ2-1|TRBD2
CASSAQRGGNEQFF
TGTGCCAGCAGTGCCCAGCGGGGGGGCAATGAGCAGTTCTTC
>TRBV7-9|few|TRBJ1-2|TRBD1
CASSSDDREGSF
TGTGCCAGCAGCTCAGATGACAGGGAAGGATCCTTC
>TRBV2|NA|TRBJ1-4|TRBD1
CASRSQGARDEKLFF
TGTGCCAGCAGATCACAGGGGGCGAGGGATGAAAAACTGTTTTTT
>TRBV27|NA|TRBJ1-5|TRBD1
CASQKHPGQGYNQPQHF
TGTGCCAGCCAGAAGCACCCAGGACAGGGGTATAATCAGCCCCAGCATTTT
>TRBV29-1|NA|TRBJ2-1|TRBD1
CSVEAGTAVNNEQFF
TGCAGCGTAGAGGCCGGGACAGCAGTAAACAATGAGCAGTTCTTC
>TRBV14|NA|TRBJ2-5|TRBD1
CASRRTGRQETQYF
TGTGCCAGCAGGCGGACAGGGCGCCAAGAGACCCAGTACTTC
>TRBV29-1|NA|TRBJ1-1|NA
CSVRQTNTEAFF
TGCAGCGTTCGACAGACAAACACTGAAGCTTTCTTT
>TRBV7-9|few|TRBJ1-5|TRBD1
CASSSTLTGSYQPQHF
TGTGCCAGCAGCTCTACCCTGACAGGGTCATACCAGCCCCAGCATTTT